The entry below describes one TCR beta chain. Its specificity is unknown. Germline values: CDR1 MNHEY, CDR2 SMNVEV (reference sequence). V shed 0 bases and J 0 bases; nucleotides not matched to a gene: 7. The CDR3 totals 17 residues. The data were taken from a study of cytomegalovirus exposure and HLA in healthy donors. PCR involved 60 Vbeta and 13 Jbeta primers. Sequencing was performed with immunoSEQ multiplex PCR; in TCRdb, only in-frame clones are kept and a portion is missing. Of about 240,000 clones detected, about 88% appear once; the ten largest clones hold 0.2% to 0.25%. Notes on the study in general: The study put some 150 TCR beta chains on its list as cytomegalovirus-associated. On later analysis, the bulk of CMV-associated TCR beta chains appeared to be HLA-restricted. Presence/absence analysis assumed near-uniform sequencing depth across donors. CMV serostatus alone was available as immune exposure information.

The chain employs TRBV27 and TRBJ1-1; 7 nucleotides agree with TRBD1. The sequence was obtained from a girl aged 2-10 years in good health and CMV-seronegative. Sample: PBMCs. DNA of the CDR3: TGTGCCAGCAGTTTATCGGAGAGGGGGCGGATGAACACTGAAGCTTTCTTT. Amino acid sequence: CASSLSERGRMNTEAFF.